This is a list of T cell receptor beta chains from one sample in a study of T cell changes during pregnancy in multiple sclerosis. This table comes from immunoSEQ multiplex PCR, and its TCRdb copy is limited to in-frame clones, with some not included. The sample lists about 59,000 clones; just over 90% were seen once. Sample: CD4+ T cells from peripheral blood mononuclear cells, taken before pregnancy. These receptors were obtained from a female donor with multiple sclerosis, enrolled in a pregnancy study. Each CDR3 is given with its conserved first and last residue. D genes are given only for firm matches. Clone size is not always given. Where it is, it says once, few, many or a class for expanded clones.

d_gene: -; abundance: -; v_gene: TRBV7-2; j_gene: TRBJ2-1; CDR3nt: TGTGCCAGCAGCTTAAGCTTGTACGGTGAGCAGTTCTTC; CDR3aa: CASSLSLYGEQFF
d_gene: -; abundance: -; v_gene: TRBV10-3; j_gene: TRBJ1-1; CDR3nt: TGTGCCATCAGCATGGACAGGAACACTGAAGCTTTCTTT; CDR3aa: CAISMDRNTEAFF
d_gene: -; abundance: -; v_gene: TRBV7-2; j_gene: TRBJ1-2; CDR3nt: TGTGCCAGCAGCCCTTCCGGGGGGCGCGGCGCCTTC; CDR3aa: CASSPSGGRGAF
d_gene: -; abundance: -; v_gene: TRBV28; j_gene: TRBJ2-1; CDR3nt: TGTGCCAGCAGTTTTCTGGGCCTAAAAAACAATGAGCAGTTCTTC; CDR3aa: CASSFLGLKNNEQFF
d_gene: TRBD1; abundance: -; v_gene: TRBV19; j_gene: TRBJ2-2; CDR3nt: TGTGCCAGTAGTATAGAGACAGGGAACGGGGAGCTGTTTTTT; CDR3aa: CASSIETGNGELFF
d_gene: -; abundance: -; v_gene: TRBV6-5; j_gene: TRBJ1-1; CDR3nt: TGTGCCAGCACCCAGACTCAGAACACTGAAGCTTTCTTT; CDR3aa: CASTQTQNTEAFF
d_gene: TRBD2; abundance: -; v_gene: TRBV4-3; j_gene: TRBJ2-5; CDR3nt: TGCGCCAGCAGCCAAGAGGGACTAGCGGGAGTACAGGAGACCCAGTACTTC; CDR3aa: CASSQEGLAGVQETQYF
d_gene: -; abundance: -; v_gene: TRBV4-3; j_gene: TRBJ2-2; CDR3nt: TGCGCCAGCAGCCAAGTTGGGGGGACCGGGGAGCTGTTTTTT; CDR3aa: CASSQVGGTGELFF
d_gene: -; abundance: -; v_gene: TRBV19; j_gene: TRBJ2-1; CDR3nt: TGTGCCAGTACTCACACGGAGGGAATGAGCTCCTACAATGAGCAGTTCTTC; CDR3aa: CASTHTEGMSSYNEQFF
d_gene: TRBD1; abundance: once; v_gene: TRBV19; j_gene: TRBJ1-1; CDR3nt: TGTGCCAGTAGACCCGACAGGGTTGACACTGAAGCTTTCTTT; CDR3aa: CASRPDRVDTEAFF
d_gene: TRBD1; abundance: -; v_gene: TRBV12-5; j_gene: TRBJ2-1; CDR3nt: TGTGCTAGTGGCCGCCGGACAGGGGACTACAATGAGCAGTTCTTC; CDR3aa: CASGRRTGDYNEQFF
d_gene: -; abundance: -; v_gene: TRBV7-2; j_gene: TRBJ1-3; CDR3nt: TGTGCCAGCAGCTTAGATACAGGCCGCTCTGGAAACACCATATATTTT; CDR3aa: CASSLDTGRSGNTIYF
d_gene: -; abundance: -; v_gene: TRBV10-3; j_gene: TRBJ2-7; CDR3nt: TGTGCCACCAGGCTGAGCGACGCCTACGAGCAGTACTTC; CDR3aa: CATRLSDAYEQYF
d_gene: TRBD2; abundance: -; v_gene: TRBV6-5; j_gene: TRBJ2-1; CDR3nt: TGTGCCAGCAGTTACTCAACTAGCGGGATCTACGATGAGCAGTTCTTC; CDR3aa: CASSYSTSGIYDEQFF
d_gene: -; abundance: -; v_gene: TRBV7-8; j_gene: TRBJ1-2; CDR3nt: TGTGCCAGCAGCGCCTACGTGGGGGAGGACCCGGCCTATGGCTACACCTTC; CDR3aa: CASSAYVGEDPAYGYTF
d_gene: -; abundance: -; v_gene: TRBV21-1; j_gene: TRBJ2-1; CDR3nt: TGTGCCAGCAGCATAGGGACTAGCGAGGATGAGCAGTTCTTC; CDR3aa: CASSIGTSEDEQFF
d_gene: TRBD2; abundance: -; v_gene: TRBV18; j_gene: TRBJ2-7; CDR3nt: TGTGCCAGCTCACTGGCGGTGCTAGCGGGAGGAAGCTCCTACGAGCAGTACTTC; CDR3aa: CASSLAVLAGGSSYEQYF
d_gene: TRBD2; abundance: -; v_gene: TRBV23-1; j_gene: TRBJ2-7; CDR3nt: TGCGCCAGATCTACCCGGACTAGCGGGAGGGCCGGATCCTACGAGCAGTACTTC; CDR3aa: CARSTRTSGRAGSYEQYF
d_gene: TRBD1; abundance: -; v_gene: TRBV5-1; j_gene: TRBJ2-7; CDR3nt: TGCGCCAGCAGCTCTGGGGTATCAGGGGGCTACGAGCAGTACTTC; CDR3aa: CASSSGVSGGYEQYF
d_gene: TRBD2; abundance: -; v_gene: TRBV6-5; j_gene: TRBJ2-1; CDR3nt: TGTGCCGTTACTAGCGGGGCTTACAATGAGCAGTTCTTC; CDR3aa: CAVTSGAYNEQFF
d_gene: TRBD2; abundance: -; v_gene: TRBV19; j_gene: TRBJ2-7; CDR3nt: TGTGCCAGTAGTGCTAGCGGGATCTCCTACGAGCAGTACTTC; CDR3aa: CASSASGISYEQYF
d_gene: -; abundance: -; v_gene: TRBV10-3; j_gene: TRBJ2-5; CDR3nt: TGTGCCGCCTCGCAGGGGCTTCCGGCAGAGACCCAGTACTTC; CDR3aa: CAASQGLPAETQYF
d_gene: -; abundance: -; v_gene: TRBV13; j_gene: TRBJ2-7; CDR3nt: TGTGCCAGCAGCCCGCGCCGGAGCTCCTACGAGCAGTACTTC; CDR3aa: CASSPRRSSYEQYF
d_gene: -; abundance: -; v_gene: TRBV7-2; j_gene: TRBJ2-1; CDR3nt: TGTGCCAGCAGCCCGACATCTCATGAGCAGTTCTTC; CDR3aa: CASSPTSHEQFF
d_gene: TRBD1; abundance: -; v_gene: TRBV5-6; j_gene: TRBJ1-2; CDR3nt: TGTGCCAGCAGCCGGGACCAGGGGGCGGACTATGGCTACACCTTC; CDR3aa: CASSRDQGADYGYTF
d_gene: -; abundance: -; v_gene: TRBV7-2; j_gene: TRBJ2-2; CDR3nt: TGTGCCAGCAGCTTAGGTCCCAGGGGAGGGACCGGGGAGCTGTTTTTT; CDR3aa: CASSLGPRGGTGELFF
d_gene: -; abundance: -; v_gene: TRBV18; j_gene: TRBJ2-2; CDR3nt: TGTGCCAGCTCACCGAAACAAACCGGGGAGCTGTTTTTT; CDR3aa: CASSPKQTGELFF
d_gene: -; abundance: -; v_gene: TRBV5-4; j_gene: TRBJ1-2; CDR3nt: TGTGCCAGCAGCTTGGGAGTCAGGCTAAATTATAACTATGGCTACACCTTC; CDR3aa: CASSLGVRLNYNYGYTF
d_gene: TRBD1; abundance: -; v_gene: TRBV4-3; j_gene: TRBJ2-7; CDR3nt: TGCGCCAGCAGCCAGGACAGGGGACCCTACGAGCAGTACTTC; CDR3aa: CASSQDRGPYEQYF
d_gene: -; abundance: once; v_gene: TRBV5-8; j_gene: TRBJ1-2; CDR3nt: TGTGCCAGCAGAAAGCTTGTTGCTGGCTACACCTTC; CDR3aa: CASRKLVAGYTF
d_gene: TRBD2; abundance: -; v_gene: TRBV7-2; j_gene: TRBJ2-1; CDR3nt: TGTGCCAGCAGCTCCCGTCCCTGGACTAGCGCTACTGAGCAGTTCTTC; CDR3aa: CASSSRPWTSATEQFF
d_gene: -; abundance: -; v_gene: TRBV7-9; j_gene: TRBJ2-4; CDR3nt: TGTGCCAGCAGCTTAGTGGCGGGAACCGCCAAAAACATTCAGTACTTC; CDR3aa: CASSLVAGTAKNIQYF
d_gene: TRBD2; abundance: -; v_gene: TRBV28; j_gene: TRBJ2-5; CDR3nt: TGTGCCAGCAGTTTTGGTAGCGGGAGTAGGATAGAGACCCAGTACTTC; CDR3aa: CASSFGSGSRIETQYF
d_gene: -; abundance: -; v_gene: TRBV6-1; j_gene: TRBJ2-7; CDR3nt: TGTGCCAGCAGTGAATTGAGTCGGAGACGGTACTTC; CDR3aa: CASSELSRRRYF
d_gene: -; abundance: -; v_gene: TRBV5-1; j_gene: TRBJ1-1; CDR3nt: TGCGCCAGCAGCTCGAGACAGATGAACACTGAAGCTTTCTTT; CDR3aa: CASSSRQMNTEAFF
d_gene: -; abundance: -; v_gene: TRBV6-1; j_gene: TRBJ1-5; CDR3nt: TGTGCCAGCAGCGTAACCGGGACATTGCTAGGGGCCCAGCATTTT; CDR3aa: CASSVTGTLLGAQHF
d_gene: -; abundance: -; v_gene: TRBV19; j_gene: TRBJ1-5; CDR3nt: TGTGCCAGTAGTGCCCCAGGGGGCAATCAGCCCCAGCATTTT; CDR3aa: CASSAPGGNQPQHF
d_gene: -; abundance: -; v_gene: TRBV5-1; j_gene: TRBJ2-1; CDR3nt: TGCGCCAGCAGCGTAGGACAAATCAACAATGAGCAGTTCTTC; CDR3aa: CASSVGQINNEQFF
d_gene: -; abundance: -; v_gene: TRBV7-2; j_gene: TRBJ2-7; CDR3nt: TGTGCCAGCAGCTTACCAGGGGCCCAGTCAAGTAGAAACTTC; CDR3aa: CASSLPGAQSSRNF